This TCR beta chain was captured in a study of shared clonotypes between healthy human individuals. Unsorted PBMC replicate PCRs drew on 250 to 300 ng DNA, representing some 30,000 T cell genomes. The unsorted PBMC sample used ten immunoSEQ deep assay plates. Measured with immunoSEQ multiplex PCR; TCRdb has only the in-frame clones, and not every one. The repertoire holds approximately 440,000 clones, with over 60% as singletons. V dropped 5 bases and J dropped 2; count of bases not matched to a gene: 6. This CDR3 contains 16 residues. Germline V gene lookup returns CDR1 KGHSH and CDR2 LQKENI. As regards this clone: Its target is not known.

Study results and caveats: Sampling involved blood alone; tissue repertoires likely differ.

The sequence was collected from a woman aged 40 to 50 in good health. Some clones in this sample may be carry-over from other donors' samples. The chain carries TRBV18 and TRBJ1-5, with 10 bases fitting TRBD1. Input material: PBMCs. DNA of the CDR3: TGTGCCAGCTCAAGACAGGGGGCCGGGGGCAATCAGCCCCAGCATTTT. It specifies CASSRQGAGGNQPQHF.